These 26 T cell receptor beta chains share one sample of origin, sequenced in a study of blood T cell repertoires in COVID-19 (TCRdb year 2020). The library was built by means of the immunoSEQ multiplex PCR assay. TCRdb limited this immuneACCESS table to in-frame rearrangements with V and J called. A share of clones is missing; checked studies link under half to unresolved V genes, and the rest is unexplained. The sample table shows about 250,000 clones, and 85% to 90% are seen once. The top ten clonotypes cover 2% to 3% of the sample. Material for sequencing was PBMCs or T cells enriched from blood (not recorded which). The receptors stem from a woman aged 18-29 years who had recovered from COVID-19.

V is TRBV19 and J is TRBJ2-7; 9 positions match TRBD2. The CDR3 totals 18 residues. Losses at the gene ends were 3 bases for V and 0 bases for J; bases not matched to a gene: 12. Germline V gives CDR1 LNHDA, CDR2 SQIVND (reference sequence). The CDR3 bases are TGTGCCAGTAGTATCACAGCGGGGGGATCTTTCCTCTCCTACGAGCAGTACTTC. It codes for CASSITAGGSFLSYEQYF.

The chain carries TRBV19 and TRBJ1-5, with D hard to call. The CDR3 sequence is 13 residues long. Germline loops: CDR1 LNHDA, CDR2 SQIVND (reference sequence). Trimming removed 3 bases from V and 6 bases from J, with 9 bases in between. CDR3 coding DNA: TGTGCCAGTAGTATGGGCCTCGCTCAGCCCCAGCATTTT. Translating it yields CASSMGLAQPQHF.

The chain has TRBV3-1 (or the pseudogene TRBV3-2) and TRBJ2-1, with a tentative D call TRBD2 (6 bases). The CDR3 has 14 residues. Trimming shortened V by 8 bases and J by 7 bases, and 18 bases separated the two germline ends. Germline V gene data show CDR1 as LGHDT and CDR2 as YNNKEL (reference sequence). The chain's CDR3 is CASGLNPVWNEQFF. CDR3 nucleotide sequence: TGTGCCAGCGGACTAAATCCAGTTTGGAATGAGCAGTTCTTC.

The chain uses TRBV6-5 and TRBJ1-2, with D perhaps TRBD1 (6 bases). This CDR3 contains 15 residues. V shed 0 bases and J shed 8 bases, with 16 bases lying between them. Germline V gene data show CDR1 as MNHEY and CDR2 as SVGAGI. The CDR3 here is CASSYSTGQGVGYTF. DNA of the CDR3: TGTGCCAGCAGTTACTCGACAGGCCAGGGTGTGGGCTACACCTTC.

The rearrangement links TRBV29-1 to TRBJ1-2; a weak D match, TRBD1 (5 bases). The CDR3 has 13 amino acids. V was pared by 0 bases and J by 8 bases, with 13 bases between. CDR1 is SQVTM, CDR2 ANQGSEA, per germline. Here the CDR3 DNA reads TGCAGCGTTGAAGATTGGGGCCCGGAGGGCTACACCTTC. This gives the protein CSVEDWGPEGYTF.

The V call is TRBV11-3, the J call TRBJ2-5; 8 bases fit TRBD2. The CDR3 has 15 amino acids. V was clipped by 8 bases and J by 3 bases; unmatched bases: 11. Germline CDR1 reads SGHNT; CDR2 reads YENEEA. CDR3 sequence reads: CASSGGTNGEETQYF. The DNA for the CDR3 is TGTGCCAGCTCGGGGGGGACTAACGGGGAAGAGACCCAGTACTTC.

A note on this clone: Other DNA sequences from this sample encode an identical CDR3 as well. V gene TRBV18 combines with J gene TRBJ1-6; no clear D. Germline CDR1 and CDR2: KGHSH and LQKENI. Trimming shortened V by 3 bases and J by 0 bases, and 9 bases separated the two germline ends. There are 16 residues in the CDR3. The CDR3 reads CASSPLGSSYNSPLHF. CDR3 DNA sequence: TGTGCCAGCTCACCCCTAGGCAGCTCCTATAATTCACCCCTCCACTTT.

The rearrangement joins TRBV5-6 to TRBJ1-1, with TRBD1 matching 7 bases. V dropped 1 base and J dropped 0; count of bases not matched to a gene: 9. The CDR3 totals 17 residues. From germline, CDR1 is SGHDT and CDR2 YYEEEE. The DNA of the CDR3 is TGTGCCAGCAGCTTGCTTGCAGGGGGTGGAATGAACACTGAAGCTTTCTTT. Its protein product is CASSLLAGGGMNTEAFF.

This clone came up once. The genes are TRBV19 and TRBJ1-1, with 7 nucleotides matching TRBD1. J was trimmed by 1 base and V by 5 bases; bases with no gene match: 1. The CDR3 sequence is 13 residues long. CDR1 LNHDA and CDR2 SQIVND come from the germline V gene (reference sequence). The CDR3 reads CASSRTGNTEAFF. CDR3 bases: TGTGCCAGTAGTCGGACAGGGAACACTGAAGCTTTCTTT.

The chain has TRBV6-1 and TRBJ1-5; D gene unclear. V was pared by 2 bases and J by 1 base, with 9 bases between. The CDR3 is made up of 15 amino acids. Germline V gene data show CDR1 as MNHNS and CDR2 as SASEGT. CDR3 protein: CASSESPGSNQPQHF. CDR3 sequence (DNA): TGTGCCAGCAGTGAATCCCCGGGGAGCAATCAGCCCCAGCATTTT.

The CDR3 loop reads CASSIQGRTGELFF. The CDR3 bases are TGTGCCAGCAGCATACAGGGGAGAACCGGGGAGCTGTTTTTT. The V gene is TRBV7-9, the J gene TRBJ2-2; 7 bases agree with TRBD1. CDR3 size: 14 residues. Per germline, CDR1 SEHNR and CDR2 FQNEAQ (reference sequence). J was trimmed by 5 bases and V by 5 bases; bases with no gene match: 5.

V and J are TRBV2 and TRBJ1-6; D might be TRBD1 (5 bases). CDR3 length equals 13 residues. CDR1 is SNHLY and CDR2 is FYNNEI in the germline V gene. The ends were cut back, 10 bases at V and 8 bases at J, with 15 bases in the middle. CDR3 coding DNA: TGTGCCAACACCCCGGGGGGTCATTCACCCCTCCACTTT. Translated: CANTPGGHSPLHF. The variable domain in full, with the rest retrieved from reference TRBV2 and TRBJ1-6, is EPEVTQTPSHQVTQMGQEVILRCVPISNHLYFYWYRQILGQKVEFLVSFYNNEISEKSEIFDDQFSVERPDGSNFTLKIRSTKLEDSAMYFCANTPGGHSPLHFGNGTRLTVT.

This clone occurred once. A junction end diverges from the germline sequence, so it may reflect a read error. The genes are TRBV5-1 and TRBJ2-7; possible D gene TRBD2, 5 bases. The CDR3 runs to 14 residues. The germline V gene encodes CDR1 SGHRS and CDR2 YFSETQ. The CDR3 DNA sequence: TGCGCCAGCAGCAGCGCCGGGGTCTCCCACGAGCAGTACTTC. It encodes CASSSAGVSHEQYF. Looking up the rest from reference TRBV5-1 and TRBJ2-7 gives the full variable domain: KAGVTQTPRYLIKTRGQQVTLSCSPISGHRSVSWYQQTPGQGLQFLFEYFSETQRNKGNFPGRFSGRQFSNSRSEMNVSTLELGDSALYLCASSSAGVSHEQYFGPGTRLTVT.

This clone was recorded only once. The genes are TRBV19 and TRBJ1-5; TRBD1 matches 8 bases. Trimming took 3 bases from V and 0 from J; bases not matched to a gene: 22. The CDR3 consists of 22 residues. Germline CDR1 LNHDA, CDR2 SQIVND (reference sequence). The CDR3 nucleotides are TGTGCCAGTAGTATTTGGAGAGCTGGAACAGGGGGTTATTCTTATAGCAATCAGCCCCAGCATTTT. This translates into CASSIWRAGTGGYSYSNQPQHF.

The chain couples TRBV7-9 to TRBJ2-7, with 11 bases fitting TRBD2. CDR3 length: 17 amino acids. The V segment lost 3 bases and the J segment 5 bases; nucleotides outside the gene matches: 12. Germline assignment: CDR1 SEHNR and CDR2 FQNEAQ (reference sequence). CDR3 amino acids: CASSFRGRASGGHEQYF. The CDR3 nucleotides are TGTGCCAGCAGCTTTCGGGGGCGTGCTAGCGGGGGGCACGAGCAGTACTTC.

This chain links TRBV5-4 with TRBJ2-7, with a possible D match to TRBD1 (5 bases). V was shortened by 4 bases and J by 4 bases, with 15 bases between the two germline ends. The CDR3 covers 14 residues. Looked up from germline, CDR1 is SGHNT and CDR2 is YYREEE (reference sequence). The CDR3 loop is CASSKDGARYEQYF. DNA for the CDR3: TGTGCCAGCAGCAAGGATGGGGCTAGATACGAGCAGTACTTC.

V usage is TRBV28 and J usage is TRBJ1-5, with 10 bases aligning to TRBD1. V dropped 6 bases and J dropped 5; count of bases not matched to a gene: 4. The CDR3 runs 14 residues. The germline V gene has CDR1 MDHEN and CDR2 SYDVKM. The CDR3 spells CASSPGQGHQPQHF. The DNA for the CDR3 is TGTGCCAGCAGCCCGGGACAGGGGCATCAGCCCCAGCATTTT.

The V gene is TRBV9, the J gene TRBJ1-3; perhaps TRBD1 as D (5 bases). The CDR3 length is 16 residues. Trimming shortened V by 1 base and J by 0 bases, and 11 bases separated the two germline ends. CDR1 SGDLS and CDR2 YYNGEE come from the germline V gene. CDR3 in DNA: TGTGCCAGCAGCGTATTGGACAAGTACTCTGGAAACACCATATATTTT. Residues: CASSVLDKYSGNTIYF.

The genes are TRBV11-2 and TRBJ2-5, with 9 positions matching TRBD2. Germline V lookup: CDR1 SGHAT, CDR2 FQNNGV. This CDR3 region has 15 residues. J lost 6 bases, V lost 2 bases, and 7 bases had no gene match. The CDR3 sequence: CASSLRTSVIKTQYF. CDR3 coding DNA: TGTGCCAGCAGCTTAAGGACTAGCGTCATAAAGACCCAGTACTTC.

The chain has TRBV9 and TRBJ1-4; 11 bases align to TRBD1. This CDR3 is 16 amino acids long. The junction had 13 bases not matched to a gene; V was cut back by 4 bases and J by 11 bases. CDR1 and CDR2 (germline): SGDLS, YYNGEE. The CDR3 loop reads CASSPNRGQGVRKLFF. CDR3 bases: TGTGCCAGCAGCCCAAACCGGGGACAGGGGGTACGCAAACTGTTTTTT.

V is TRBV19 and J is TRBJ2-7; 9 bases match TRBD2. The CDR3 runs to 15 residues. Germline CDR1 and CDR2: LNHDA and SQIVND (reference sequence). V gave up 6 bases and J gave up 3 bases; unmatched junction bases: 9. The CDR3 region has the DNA TGTGCCAGTAGATCCAGCGGGGGGAACATCTACGAGCAGTACTTC. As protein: CASRSSGGNIYEQYF.

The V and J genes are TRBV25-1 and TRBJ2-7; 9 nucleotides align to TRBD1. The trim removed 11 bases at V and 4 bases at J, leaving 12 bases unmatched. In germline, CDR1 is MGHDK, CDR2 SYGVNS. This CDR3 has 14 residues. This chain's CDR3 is CAPASQGASYEQYF. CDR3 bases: TGTGCCCCAGCCTCACAGGGGGCTTCGTACGAGCAGTACTTC.

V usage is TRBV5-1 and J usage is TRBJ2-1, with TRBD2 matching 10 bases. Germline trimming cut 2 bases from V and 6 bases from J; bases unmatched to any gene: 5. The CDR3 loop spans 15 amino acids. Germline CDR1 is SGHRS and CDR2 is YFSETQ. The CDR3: CASSFQGLAANEQFF. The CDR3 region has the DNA TGCGCCAGCAGCTTTCAAGGACTAGCGGCCAATGAGCAGTTCTTC.

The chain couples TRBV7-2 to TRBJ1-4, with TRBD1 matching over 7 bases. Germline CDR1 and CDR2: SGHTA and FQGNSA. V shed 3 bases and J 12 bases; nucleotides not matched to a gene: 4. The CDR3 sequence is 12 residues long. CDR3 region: CASSLRGRELFF. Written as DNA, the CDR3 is TGTGCCAGCAGCTTGAGGGGGCGAGAACTGTTTTTT.

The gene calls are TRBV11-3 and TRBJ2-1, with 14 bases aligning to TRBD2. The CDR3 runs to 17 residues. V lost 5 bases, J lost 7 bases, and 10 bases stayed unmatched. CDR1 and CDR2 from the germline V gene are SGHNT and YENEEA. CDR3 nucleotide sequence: TGTGCCAGCAGCCTGTCCTTGGGACTAGCGGGGGAGAATGAGCAGTTCTTC. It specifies CASSLSLGLAGENEQFF.

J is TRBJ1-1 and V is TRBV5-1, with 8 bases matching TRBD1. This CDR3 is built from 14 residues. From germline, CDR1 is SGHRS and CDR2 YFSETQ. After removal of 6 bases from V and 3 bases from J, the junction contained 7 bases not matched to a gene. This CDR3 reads CASKRTGRDTEAFF. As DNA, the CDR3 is TGCGCCAGCAAGAGGACAGGGAGGGACACTGAAGCTTTCTTT.